Following are 26 T cell receptor beta chains from one sample sequenced in a study of CD8+CD57+ T cells in acquired aplastic anemia. By flow cytometry, patients selected for sequencing had shown an expansion of CD8+CD57+ cells. The use of genomic DNA as template underpinned the TCR beta VDJ and CDR3 profiling. TCRdb reprocessed the reads via MiXCR and lists one record per CDR3 protein. The sample includes more than 150,000 distinct CDR3 sequences, less than 60% of them seen just once. Sequences were obtained from sorted CD4+, CD8+, or CD8+CD57+ T cells (not recorded which) from PBMCs. Receptors originate from a human donor with aplastic anemia.

V and J are TRBV20-1 and TRBJ1-6; 7 bases fit TRBD1. The germline V gene encodes CDR1 DFQATT and CDR2 SNEGSKA (reference sequence). The V segment lost 3 bases and the J segment 3 bases; nucleotides outside the gene matches: 8. The CDR3 has 16 residues. CDR3 sequence: CSARDDRAFYNSPLHF. The CDR3 DNA follows: TGCAGTGCTAGGGACGACAGGGCGTTCTATAATTCACCCCTCCACTTT.

This clonotype was found a few times. The V call is TRBV25-1, the J call TRBJ1-1; D might be TRBD1 (6 bases). Germline V gene sequence: CDR1 MGHDK, CDR2 SYGVNS. This CDR3 region has 12 residues. Trimming cost V 2 bases and J 11 bases, with 12 bases left between them. CDR3 sequence reads: CASSEGRGIAFF. The DNA for the CDR3 is TGTGCCAGCAGTGAAGGCAGGGGTATCGCTTTCTTT. Using reference TRBV25-1 and TRBJ1-1 for the parts outside the CDR3, the full variable domain is EADIYQTPRYLVIGTGKKITLECSQTMGHDKMYWYQQDPGMELHLIHYSYGVNSTEKGDLSSESTVSRIRTEHFPLTLESARPSHTSQYLCASSEGRGIAFFGQGTRLTVV.

On this clonotype itself: The missing conserved phenylalanine or tryptophan at the end of this CDR3 makes a read error likely. This chain links TRBV7-9 with TRBJ1-6, with TRBD1 identical over 7 bases. The CDR3 runs to 15 residues. Germline assignment: CDR1 SEHNR and CDR2 FQNEAQ (reference sequence). V was clipped by 0 bases and J by 7 bases; unmatched bases: 3. Here the CDR3 DNA reads TGTGCCAGCAGCTTAGCCGGGACAGAGAATTCACCCCTCCACCTT. It encodes CASSLAGTENSPLHL.

This clonotype was observed a handful of times. This chain links TRBV2 with TRBJ2-1; TRBD1 might be the D (6 bases). The CDR3 covers 13 residues. The V gene's germline CDR1 is SNHLY and CDR2 FYNNEI. V lost 2 bases to trimming and J lost 10 bases, with 12 bases between them. CDR3 loop: CASSEQGYGEQFF. The DNA for the CDR3 is TGTGCCAGCAGTGAACAGGGGTATGGGGAGCAGTTCTTC.

The rearrangement uses TRBV19 and TRBJ2-2, with D possibly matching TRBD1 (5 bases). The CDR3 is 14 amino acids. Deletions cut 7 bases from V and 1 base from J, with 10 bases between. Germline-derived CDR1 and CDR2 are LNHDA and SQIVND (reference sequence). As DNA, the CDR3 is TGTGCCAGTAAAACCGACAGGAACACCGGGGAGCTGTTTTTT. It codes for CASKTDRNTGELFF.

The rearrangement uses TRBV10-1 and TRBJ2-5; 11 bases align to TRBD2. The ends lost 4 bases at V and 5 bases at J; junction bases unmatched: 9. Germline V gives CDR1 WNHNN, CDR2 SYGVQD (reference sequence). This CDR3 region has 16 residues. CDR3 sequence (DNA): TGCGCCAGCAGTGCTTTAGTAGCGGGAGGGAGGGAGACCCAGTACTTC. Its translation: CASSALVAGGRETQYF.

This clonotype was seen just once. This chain uses TRBV7-7 with TRBJ2-1, with D unclear. The germline gives CDR1 SSHAT, CDR2 FNYEAQ (reference sequence). This CDR3 is 13 amino acids long. Trimming removed 1 base from V and 5 bases from J, with 6 bases in between. CDR3: CASSLDSHNEQFF. As DNA, the CDR3 is TGTGCCAGCAGCTTAGACAGCCACAATGAGCAGTTCTTC.

At least ten counts were recorded for this clonotype. The chain combines TRBV27 with TRBJ1-1, with D maybe TRBD1 (5 bases). Per the germline V gene, CDR1 is MNHEY and CDR2 is SMNVEV (reference sequence). The CDR3 runs 14 residues. V lost 2 bases to trimming and J lost 0 bases, with 7 bases between them. The CDR3 region has the DNA TGTGCCAGCAGTTTAGGGGCGATGAACACTGAAGCTTTCTTT. Its protein product is CASSLGAMNTEAFF.

Turning to this clonotype: A much larger clone lies one base from this, so it may be a read error. The chain is built from TRBV4-3 and TRBJ2-2, with D tentatively TRBD1 or TRBD2 (5 bases each). From germline, CDR1 is LGHNA and CDR2 YSLEER. This CDR3 is 14 amino acids long. The CDR3 region is CASSQVVDTGELVF. The CDR3 DNA follows: TGCGCCAGCAGCCAAGTGGTGGACACCGGGGAGCTGGTTTTT.

The CDR3 region is CASSLNGGRETRFF. The CDR3 coding sequence is TGCGCCAGCAGCTTGAACGGGGGGAGAGAGACCCGGTTCTTC. V is TRBV5-1 and J is TRBJ2-1, with 7 bases aligning to TRBD2. J lost 15 bases, V lost 1 base, and 13 bases had no gene match. CDR3 length equals 14 residues. From germline, CDR1 is SGHRS and CDR2 YFSETQ.

The chain links TRBV19 to TRBJ2-2, with 9 bases aligning to TRBD1. The CDR3 has 14 residues. Germline CDR1 LNHDA, CDR2 SQIVND (reference sequence). V shed 5 bases and J 4 bases; nucleotides not matched to a gene: 2. CDR3 nucleotide sequence: TGTGCCAGTAGTTCGACAGGGGGCACCGGGGAGCTGTTTTTT. It encodes CASSSTGGTGELFF.

This clonotype appeared many times. The V call is TRBV4-1, the J call TRBJ1-2; a possible D gene is TRBD1 (5 bases). V was trimmed by 0 bases and J by 6 bases, leaving 20 bases between them. CDR1 and CDR2 (germline): MGHRA, YSYEKL. This CDR3 contains 17 residues. This chain's CDR3 is CASSQDLMGVLTNGYTF. The DNA for the CDR3 is TGCGCCAGCAGCCAAGATCTAATGGGGGTGCTAACTAATGGCTACACCTTC.

This clonotype was seen many times. This chain joins TRBV7-3 and TRBJ2-7; the D gene is possibly TRBD2 (6 bases). The germline V gene encodes CDR1 SGHTA and CDR2 FQGTGA. CDR3 size: 13 residues. V shed 6 bases and J shed 7 bases, with 16 bases lying between them. The CDR3 DNA reads TGTGCCAGCAGTCATTTGGGGGGTAAGGAGCAGTACTTC. Protein: CASSHLGGKEQYF.

The sample holds a few counts of this clonotype. The chain links TRBV2 to TRBJ2-3, with D uncertain. The CDR3 spans 14 residues. The germline V gene encodes CDR1 SNHLY and CDR2 FYNNEI. The V and J ends lost 3 bases and 3 bases respectively, with 10 bases between them. In DNA, the CDR3 is TGTGCCAGCAGTGAGGGCAGGTCAACAGATACGCAGTATTTT. It is translated as CASSEGRSTDTQYF.

This clonotype was seen repeatedly, ten times or more. The V gene is TRBV2, the J gene TRBJ2-5; 10 bases are a match to TRBD1. Germline assignment: CDR1 SNHLY and CDR2 FYNNEI. CDR3 length: 15 residues. Unmatched junction bases numbered 8, after V lost 6 bases and J lost 4 bases. The chain's CDR3 is CASSRDRGSGETQYF. The CDR3, as DNA: TGTGCCAGCAGCCGGGACAGGGGATCGGGAGAGACCCAGTACTTC.

The rearrangement uses TRBV7-2 and TRBJ2-5; D is undetermined. V lost 5 bases to trimming and J lost 1 base, with 2 bases between them. This CDR3 is 11 amino acids long. Germline loops: CDR1 SGHTA, CDR2 FQGNSA. As DNA, the CDR3 is TGTGCCAGCAGCGTCCAAGAGACCCAGTACTTC. This translates into CASSVQETQYF.

This clonotype was picked up many times. The chain has TRBV10-3 and TRBJ2-1, with D maybe TRBD2 (7 bases). V dropped 4 bases and J dropped 7 bases, with 17 bases sitting between them. The CDR3 is made up of 15 amino acids. CDR1 is ENHRY and CDR2 is SYGVKD in the germline V gene. Here the CDR3 reads CAISVGALAENEQFF. CDR3 in DNA: TGTGCCATCAGTGTGGGGGCGCTAGCGGAAAATGAGCAGTTCTTC.

This sequence joins TRBV16 and TRBJ1-5; 9 nucleotides match TRBD1. J gave up 6 bases and V 2 bases, and 5 bases lay outside the gene matches. Germline CDR1 is KGHSY and CDR2 is FQNENV. The CDR3 totals 15 residues. Here the CDR3 DNA reads TGTGCCAGCAGCCAACGGACAGGGGCAGTTCAGCCCCAGCATTTT. Its translation: CASSQRTGAVQPQHF.

A remark on this clonotype: One end of the junction fails to match germline, which may point to a read error. The V gene is TRBV2, the J gene TRBJ2-3; 7 bases align to TRBD2. Germline-derived CDR1 and CDR2 are SNHLY and FYNNEI. The CDR3 totals 15 residues. The CDR3 loop is CASREGTTNTDTQYF. The CDR3 region has the DNA TGTGCCAGCAGGGAAGGGACTACTAACACAGATACGCAGTATTTT.

The chain joins TRBV7-2 to TRBJ2-5, with D perhaps TRBD2 (6 bases). CDR3 length equals 16 residues. From germline, CDR1 is SGHTA and CDR2 FQGNSA. The V end was cut by 5 bases, the J end by 5 bases, with 21 bases between. The CDR3 reads CASSQGTSQVRETQYF. CDR3 DNA sequence: TGTGCCAGCAGCCAAGGAACTAGCCAAGTACGGGAGACCCAGTACTTC.

The chain's CDR3 is CASKGREASTNEKLFF. DNA of the CDR3: TGTGCCAGCAAAGGACGAGAAGCCTCAACTAATGAAAAACTGTTTTTT. The chain is built from TRBV25-1 and TRBJ1-4; D is ambiguous. The CDR3 runs 16 residues. The V and J ends lost 7 bases and 0 bases respectively, with 15 bases between them. Looked up from germline, CDR1 is MGHDK and CDR2 is SYGVNS. The entire variable domain, with the rest obtained from reference TRBV25-1 and TRBJ1-4, is as follows: EADIYQTPRYLVIGTGKKITLECSQTMGHDKMYWYQQDPGMELHLIHYSYGVNSTEKGDLSSESTVSRIRTEHFPLTLESARPSHTSQYLCASKGREASTNEKLFFGSGTQLSVL.

There are a few counts of this clonotype. V and J are TRBV19 and TRBJ1-6, with D uncertain. CDR1 is LNHDA, CDR2 SQIVND, per germline (reference sequence). V was cut by 1 base and J by 10 bases, with 11 bases left in between. This CDR3 has 14 residues. CDR3 in amino acids: CASSIGTGNSPLHF. The CDR3 DNA follows: TGTGCCAGTAGTATAGGGACGGGGAACTCACCCCTCCACTTT.

This clonotype was detected many times. V usage is TRBV20-1 and J usage is TRBJ2-1; 9 bases agree with TRBD1. Per germline, CDR1 DFQATT and CDR2 SNEGSKA (reference sequence). V shed 6 bases, J shed 4 bases, and the junction held 7 bases outside the gene matches. The CDR3 runs 14 residues. CDR3 residues: CSAQDRGPYNEQFF. CDR3 in DNA: TGCAGTGCCCAGGACAGGGGCCCGTACAATGAGCAGTTCTTC.

This clonotype is classed as medium-sized (0.01 to 0.1%). The chain's CDR3 is CSVVGQLNYGYTF. Written as DNA, the CDR3 is TGCAGCGTCGTGGGACAGCTTAACTATGGCTACACCTTC. This rearrangement joins TRBV29-1 to TRBJ1-2; TRBD1 aligns across 7 bases. This CDR3 is built from 13 residues. Losses at the gene ends were 6 bases for V and 1 base for J; bases not matched to a gene: 5. Germline V gene data show CDR1 as SQVTM and CDR2 as ANQGSEA.

This clonotype has just one count. The V gene is TRBV25-1, the J gene TRBJ2-5, with D tentatively TRBD1 (6 bases). Germline assignment: CDR1 MGHDK and CDR2 SYGVNS. This CDR3 spans 15 amino acids. Trimming stripped 0 bases from V and 1 base from J, with 9 bases between. The CDR3 sequence is CASSEYLDSQETQYF. The CDR3 DNA follows: TGTGCCAGCAGTGAATACTTGGACAGCCAAGAGACCCAGTACTTC.

J is TRBJ1-2 and V is TRBV19; 10 bases map to TRBD1. Looked up from germline, CDR1 is LNHDA and CDR2 is SQIVND (reference sequence). The V and J ends lost 6 bases and 6 bases, in that order; junction bases with no gene match: 4. The CDR3 consists of 13 residues. CDR3 protein: CASSGGTGDGYTF. As DNA, the CDR3 is TGTGCCAGTAGCGGAGGGACAGGGGATGGCTACACCTTC.